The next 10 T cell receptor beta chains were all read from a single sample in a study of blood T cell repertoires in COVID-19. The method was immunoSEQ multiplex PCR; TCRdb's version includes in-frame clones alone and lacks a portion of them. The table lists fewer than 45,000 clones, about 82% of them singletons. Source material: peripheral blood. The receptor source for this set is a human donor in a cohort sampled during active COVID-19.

The CDR3 DNA sequence: TGTGCCAGCAGCTTAAGGGCAGGGGGCAACACCGGGGAGCTGTTTTTT. Protein: CASSLRAGGNTGELFF. The chain uses TRBV11-2 and TRBJ2-2; 8 nucleotides agree with TRBD1. Germline CDR1 SGHAT, CDR2 FQNNGV. This CDR3 is 16 amino acids long. Trimming removed 2 bases from V and 2 bases from J; junction bases left unmatched: 4.

CDR3 amino acids: CASSAGGIMNTEAFF. CDR3 nucleotides: TGCGCCAGCAGCGCAGGGGGTATTATGAACACTGAAGCTTTCTTT. V gene TRBV5-1 combines with J gene TRBJ1-1; the match to TRBD1 covers 7 bases. CDR1 is SGHRS, CDR2 YFSETQ, per germline. The CDR3 runs to 15 residues. Losses at the gene ends were 4 bases for V and 0 bases for J; bases not matched to a gene: 6.

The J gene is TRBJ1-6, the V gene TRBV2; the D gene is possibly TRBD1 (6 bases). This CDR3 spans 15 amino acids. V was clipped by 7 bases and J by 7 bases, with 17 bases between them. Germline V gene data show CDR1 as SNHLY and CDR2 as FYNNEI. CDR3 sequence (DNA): TGTGCCAGCAAAAAAAGTAGGACAGAGAATTCACCCCTCCACTTT. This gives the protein CASKKSRTENSPLHF.

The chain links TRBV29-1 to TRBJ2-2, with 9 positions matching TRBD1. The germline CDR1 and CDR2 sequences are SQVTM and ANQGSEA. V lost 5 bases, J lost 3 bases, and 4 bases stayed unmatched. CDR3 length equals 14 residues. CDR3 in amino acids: CSVSQGADTGELFF. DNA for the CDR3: TGCAGCGTTTCACAGGGGGCGGACACCGGGGAGCTGTTTTTT.

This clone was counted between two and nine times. The CDR3 region has the DNA TGTGCCAGCAGTGAGACGGGGGGCTCCTACAATGAGCAGTTCTTC. It encodes CASSETGGSYNEQFF. This chain links TRBV25-1 with TRBJ2-1; TRBD2 matches at 7 bases. V shed 3 bases and J 0 bases; nucleotides not matched to a gene: 2. Germline V gene sequence: CDR1 MGHDK, CDR2 SYGVNS. The CDR3 totals 15 residues. Variable domain in full (rest from reference TRBV25-1 and TRBJ2-1): EADIYQTPRYLVIGTGKKITLECSQTMGHDKMYWYQQDPGMELHLIHYSYGVNSTEKGDLSSESTVSRIRTEHFPLTLESARPSHTSQYLCASSETGGSYNEQFFGPGTRLTVL.

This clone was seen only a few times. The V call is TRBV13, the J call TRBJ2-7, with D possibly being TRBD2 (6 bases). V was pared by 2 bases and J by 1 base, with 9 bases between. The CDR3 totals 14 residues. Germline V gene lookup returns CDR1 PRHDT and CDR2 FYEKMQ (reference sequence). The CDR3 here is CASSLPGGSYEQYF. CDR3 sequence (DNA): TGTGCCAGCAGCTTACCCGGGGGATCCTACGAGCAGTACTTC.

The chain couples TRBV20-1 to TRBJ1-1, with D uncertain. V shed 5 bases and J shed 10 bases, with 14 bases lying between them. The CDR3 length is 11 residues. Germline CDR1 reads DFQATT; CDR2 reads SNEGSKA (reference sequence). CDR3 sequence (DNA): TGCAGTGCTCCGAGGTTGGCGGTAGCTTTCTTT. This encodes CSAPRLAVAFF.

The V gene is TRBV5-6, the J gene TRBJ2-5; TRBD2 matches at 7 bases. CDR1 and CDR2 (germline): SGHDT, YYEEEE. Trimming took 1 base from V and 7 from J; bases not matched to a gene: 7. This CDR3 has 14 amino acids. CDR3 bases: TGTGCCAGCAGCTTGATTGCGGGGAGGGGGACCCAGTACTTC. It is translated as CASSLIAGRGTQYF.

The CDR3 region has the DNA TGTGCCAGCAGCTTATTCGACTCAGATACGCAGTATTTT. Translating gives CASSLFDSDTQYF. This sequence joins TRBV7-3 and TRBJ2-3; D is ambiguous. CDR1 and CDR2 (germline): SGHTA, FQGTGA. The length of the CDR3 is 13 residues. Deletions cut 2 bases from V and 4 bases from J, with 7 bases between.

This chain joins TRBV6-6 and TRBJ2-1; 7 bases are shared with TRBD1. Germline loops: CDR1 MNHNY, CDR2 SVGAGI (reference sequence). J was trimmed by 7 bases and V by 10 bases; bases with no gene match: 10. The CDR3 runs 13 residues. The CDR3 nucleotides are TGTGCCACTACCCGGGACAGTTATAATGAGCAGTTCTTC. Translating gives CATTRDSYNEQFF.